This T cell receptor beta chain was sequenced during a study of blood T cell repertoires in COVID-19. Study in general: COVID-19 samples collected from the United States, Italy and Spain covered acute and convalescent phases. Sources were T cells, B-cell-depleted T cells, or PBMCs; the material itself was cDNA or gDNA.

After removal of 0 bases from V and 0 bases from J, the junction contained 6 bases not matched to a gene. Germline loops: CDR1 SGHTS, CDR2 YDEGEE. This CDR3 region has 17 residues. Clinical histories supplied by participants themselves formed the basis of cohort assignment. Recovered participants had two consecutive negative NP/OP PCR tests, healthcare professional clearance, or symptom resolution. Only in-frame clones appear in the TCRdb table, and some are missing; sequencing was by immunoSEQ multiplex PCR. In the table there are around 300,000 clones, about 90% of which are singletons. The clonotype originates from a woman in her sixties or seventies who had recovered from COVID-19. The sequenced material came from PBMCs or T cells enriched from blood (not recorded which). This rearrangement joins TRBV5-8 to TRBJ1-1; 9 bases map to TRBD1. CDR3 in DNA: TGTGCCAGCAGCTTGGCCTACGGACAGGGGATGAACACTGAAGCTTTCTTT. This encodes CASSLAYGQGMNTEAFF.